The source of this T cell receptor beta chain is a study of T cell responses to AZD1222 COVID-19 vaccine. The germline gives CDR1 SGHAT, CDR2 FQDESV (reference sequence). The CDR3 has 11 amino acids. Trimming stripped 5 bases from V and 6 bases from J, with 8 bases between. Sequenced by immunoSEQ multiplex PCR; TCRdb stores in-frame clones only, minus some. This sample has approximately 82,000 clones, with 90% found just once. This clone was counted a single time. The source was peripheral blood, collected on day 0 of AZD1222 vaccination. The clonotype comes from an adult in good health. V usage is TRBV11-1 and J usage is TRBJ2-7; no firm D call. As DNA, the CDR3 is TGTGCCAGCAGCCGCAGTCTCGAGCAGTACTTC. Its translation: CASSRSLEQYF.